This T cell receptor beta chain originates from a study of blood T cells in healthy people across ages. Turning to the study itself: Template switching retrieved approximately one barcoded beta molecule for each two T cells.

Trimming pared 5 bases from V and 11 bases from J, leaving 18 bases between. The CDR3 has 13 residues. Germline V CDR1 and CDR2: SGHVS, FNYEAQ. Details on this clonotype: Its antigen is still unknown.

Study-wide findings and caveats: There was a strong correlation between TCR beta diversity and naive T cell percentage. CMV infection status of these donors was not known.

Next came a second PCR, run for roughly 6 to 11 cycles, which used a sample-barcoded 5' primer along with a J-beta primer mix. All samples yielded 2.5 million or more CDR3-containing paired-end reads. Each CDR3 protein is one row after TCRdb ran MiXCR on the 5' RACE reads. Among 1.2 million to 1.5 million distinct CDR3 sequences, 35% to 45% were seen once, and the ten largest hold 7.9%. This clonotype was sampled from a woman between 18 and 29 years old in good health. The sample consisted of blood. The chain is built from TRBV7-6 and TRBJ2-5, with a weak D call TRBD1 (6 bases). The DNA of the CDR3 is TGTGCCAGCAGCCCTCGGACAGACCGGCTGCAGTACTTC. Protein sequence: CASSPRTDRLQYF.